The rows below give T cell receptor beta chains drawn from one sample of a study of T cell responses to AZD1222 COVID-19 vaccine. Repertoires were generated with immunoSEQ multiplex PCR, while TCRdb's copy carries only in-frame clones and drops some. The sample lists some 130,000 clones, roughly 80% occurring once. Sequencing used peripheral blood, obtained on day 0 of AZD1222 vaccination. These receptors all come from an adult in good health. Both conserved end residues are part of each CDR3. A D gene is named only where the DNA matches it firmly. Rows may omit the clone size; those that give it use once, few, many or a size class.

abundance	j_gene	d_gene	v_gene	CDR3nt	CDR3aa
.	TRBJ1-1	.	TRBV7-9	TGTGCCAGCAGCAAGGGACCTGAAGCTTTCTTT	CASSKGPEAFF
.	TRBJ1-1	.	TRBV30	TGTGCCTGGAACAGGGAACAAAACACTGAAGCTTTCTTT	CAWNREQNTEAFF
.	TRBJ2-2	.	TRBV2	TGTGCCAAACGGGACTCTCGCGGCACCGGGGAGCTGTTTTTT	CAKRDSRGTGELFF
.	TRBJ1-2	.	TRBV11-2	TGTGCCAGCAGCTTGCGGGGGCTCGGCTACACCTTC	CASSLRGLGYTF
.	TRBJ2-1	.	TRBV16	TGTGCCAGCAGCCAAGGATCTTCCTTAGCCCACAATGAGCAGTTCTTC	CASSQGSSLAHNEQFF
.	TRBJ2-1	.	TRBV7-2	TGTGCCAGCAGCTTAGGCGGGGCCGCTGTCAATGAGCAGTTCTTC	CASSLGGAAVNEQFF
.	TRBJ2-3	TRBD2	TRBV27	TGTGCCAGCAGTTCCTACCCCGGGACTACTGGAGCAGATACGCAGTATTTT	CASSSYPGTTGADTQYF
.	TRBJ1-1	TRBD1	TRBV6-5	TGTGCCAGCAGTTCGACAGGGGCCCTGAACACTGAAGCTTTCTTT	CASSSTGALNTEAFF
few	TRBJ1-1	.	TRBV14	TGTGCCAGCAGCTTTGAGATGAACACTGAAGCTTTCTTT	CASSFEMNTEAFF
.	TRBJ1-1	.	TRBV29-1	TGCAGCGTCTTGATGAACACTGAAGCTTTCTTT	CSVLMNTEAFF
once	TRBJ1-2	.	TRBV3-1/TRBV3-2	TGTGCCAGCAGCTACCCGGGGCAGGGTAAGGGCTACACCTTC	CASSYPGQGKGYTF
.	TRBJ2-3	.	TRBV28	TGTGCCAGCAGTTTCCAGAGCACAGATACGCAGTATTTT	CASSFQSTDTQYF
.	TRBJ2-1	TRBD2	TRBV7-2	TGTGCCAGCAGCTTAGCCCCGGGGGGGCGGTTCTCGCAGTTCTTC	CASSLAPGGRFSQFF
.	TRBJ2-7	TRBD1	TRBV6-5	TGTGCCAGCAGTTACCTGCCCGGGACAGGGATCTACGAGCAGTACTTC	CASSYLPGTGIYEQYF
once	TRBJ2-3	TRBD1	TRBV5-6	TGTGCCAGCAGCTGGAGGGGGACAGGGATGACAGATACGCAGTATTTT	CASSWRGTGMTDTQYF
.	TRBJ1-1	TRBD1	TRBV25-1	TGTGCCAGCAGTGAGGGACAGATAATGAACACTGAAGCTTTCTTT	CASSEGQIMNTEAFF
.	TRBJ2-2	TRBD1	TRBV19	TGTGCCAGTAGTGGGGGGACAGGGACCGGGGAGCTGTTTTTT	CASSGGTGTGELFF
.	TRBJ1-1	.	TRBV19	TGTGCCAGCCAAAAAAGGATTCCCTCGATGAACACTGAAGCTTTCTTT	CASQKRIPSMNTEAFF
.	TRBJ1-2	.	TRBV28	TGTGCCAGCAACTCAGGAGCCGCTAACTATGGCTACACCTTC	CASNSGAANYGYTF
.	TRBJ1-4	.	TRBV27	TGTGCCAGCAGCGCTTCGGGGCAGGGGTGGAGGTTTACTAATGAAAAACTGTTTTTT	CASSASGQGWRFTNEKLFF
.	TRBJ2-1	TRBD1	TRBV27	TGTGCCAGCAGTTCCCGGGACAGGGGCTACAATGAGCAGTTCTTC	CASSSRDRGYNEQFF
.	TRBJ2-4	TRBD1	TRBV19	TGTGCCAGTGGTACAGGGGGCTTAGCCAAAAACATTCAGTACTTC	CASGTGGLAKNIQYF
.	TRBJ1-2	.	TRBV7-9	TGTGCCAGCAGCTTAGAACAGGGAGATGGCGGCTACACCTTC	CASSLEQGDGGYTF
.	TRBJ1-2	.	TRBV27	TGTGCCAGCAGTTTACGTGAAGGGTCCGGGGGCTACACCTTC	CASSLREGSGGYTF
once	TRBJ1-6	.	TRBV6-6	TGTGCCAGCAGTTACGGGTTGGTAGGGGATGATTCACCCCTCCACTTT	CASSYGLVGDDSPLHF
.	TRBJ1-3	TRBD1	TRBV5-4	TGTGCCAGCAGCTCGGGACAGAGATTCTCTGGAAACACCATATATTTT	CASSSGQRFSGNTIYF
few	TRBJ1-5	.	TRBV28	TGTGCCAGCAGTTTAACCTTGGGGGGGCAGCCCCAGCATTTT	CASSLTLGGQPQHF
.	TRBJ1-6	TRBD1	TRBV19	TGTGCCAGTAGTATCGGTGGACAGGGAAGCTCACCCCTCCACTTT	CASSIGGQGSSPLHF